Shown below are 15 T cell receptor beta chains from a single sample sequenced in a study of T cell responses to AZD1222 COVID-19 vaccine. TCRdb keeps only in-frame clones here, not all; method: immunoSEQ multiplex PCR. The sample lists roughly 120,000 clones, approximately 85% occurring once. Sequenced here: peripheral blood, sampled on day 0 of AZD1222 vaccination. These receptors were obtained from an adult in good health.

The rearrangement joins TRBV20-1 to TRBJ2-7, with D possibly TRBD1 on 5 matching bases. V lost 3 bases and J lost 6, with 15 bases in between. The CDR3 contains 13 residues. Germline V lookup: CDR1 DFQATT, CDR2 SNEGSKA (reference sequence). As DNA, the CDR3 is TGCAGTGCTAGTAGTCAGGGCCCAGTCGAGCAGTACTTC. Its translation is CSASSQGPVEQYF.

This chain links TRBV4-3 with TRBJ2-5; 7 nucleotides align to TRBD2. V gave up 4 bases and J gave up 9 bases; unmatched junction bases: 14. The CDR3 consists of 15 residues. The germline V gene encodes CDR1 LGHNA and CDR2 YSLEER. The CDR3 reads CASSLAEAGRGSQYF. CDR3 coding DNA: TGCGCCAGCAGCCTCGCCGAGGCAGGGAGGGGATCCCAGTACTTC.

In DNA form, the CDR3 reads TGTGCCAGCAGCTTCGATAACACTGAAGCTTTCTTT. It codes for CASSFDNTEAFF. The rearrangement joins TRBV7-9 to TRBJ1-1; D is unclear. From germline, CDR1 is SEHNR and CDR2 FQNEAQ (reference sequence). The CDR3 has 12 amino acids. With 3 bases removed from V and 2 bases from J, the gap between germline ends came to 4 bases.

The chain employs TRBV23-1 and TRBJ2-2; a weak D match, TRBD2 (7 bases). TRBV23-1 is an ORF, with its function uncertain. V was pared by 8 bases and J by 4 bases, with 17 bases between. CDR3 length equals 15 residues. This CDR3 is CASHRGGGGTGELFF. CDR3 coding DNA: TGCGCCAGCCATAGGGGAGGGGGAGGCACCGGGGAGCTGTTTTTT.

The chain carries TRBV10-2 and TRBJ2-3; maybe TRBD1 (6 bases). Trimming took off 6 bases at V and 6 bases at J, with 7 bases between the two ends. Per the germline V gene, CDR1 is WSHSY and CDR2 is SAAADI. The CDR3 loop spans 11 amino acids. CDR3 nucleotide sequence: TGCGCCAGCAGAGGGGGTGATACGCAGTATTTT. The encoded protein is CASRGGDTQYF.

The rearrangement uses TRBV15 and TRBJ1-6; D is possibly TRBD1 (6 bases). The germline CDR1 and CDR2 sequences are LNHNV and YYDKDF (reference sequence). The CDR3 is 15 amino acids. V was cut by 5 bases and J by 8 bases, with 16 bases left in between. CDR3 sequence: CATSPGVGGHSPLHF. CDR3 bases: TGTGCCACCAGCCCAGGGGTGGGGGGCCATTCACCCCTCCACTTT.

The rearrangement links TRBV18 to TRBJ2-2; no clear D gene. The germline V gene encodes CDR1 KGHSH and CDR2 LQKENI. The length of the CDR3 is 15 residues. Trimming cost V 4 bases and J 7 bases, with 16 bases left between them. The CDR3 DNA reads as TGTGCCAGCTCACGACGGCGGCTAGTCGACGGGGAGCTGTTTTTT. Translated: CASSRRRLVDGELFF.

The CDR3 region has the DNA TGTGCCAGCAGCGGGACACGGCCGGGTTTAGAGCAGTTCTTC. It specifies CASSGTRPGLEQFF. The rearrangement links TRBV3-1 (or the pseudogene TRBV3-2) to TRBJ2-1, with D possibly matching TRBD1 (6 bases). CDR1 is LGHDT, CDR2 YNNKEL, per germline (reference sequence). This CDR3 has 14 residues. V dropped 5 bases and J dropped 10 bases, with 18 bases sitting between them.

This rearrangement joins TRBV6-6 to TRBJ1-4; no definite D call. The V and J ends lost 2 bases and 4 bases respectively, with 11 bases between them. The CDR3 sequence is 15 residues long. Germline loops: CDR1 MNHNY, CDR2 SVGAGI (reference sequence). CDR3 in amino acids: CASSYLAGRNEKLFF. The DNA for the CDR3 is TGTGCCAGCAGTTACCTCGCCGGCCGTAATGAAAAACTGTTTTTT.

This chain uses TRBV5-6 with TRBJ2-2; tentatively, D is TRBD1 (5 bases). V was shortened by 2 bases and J by 0 bases, with 14 bases between the two germline ends. The CDR3 totals 17 residues. From germline, CDR1 is SGHDT and CDR2 YYEEEE. For the CDR3, the DNA is TGTGCCAGCAGCTTATTTACACAGGCCTCGAACACCGGGGAGCTGTTTTTT. This encodes CASSLFTQASNTGELFF.

V and J are TRBV7-2 and TRBJ1-1; D remains ambiguous. The CDR3 has 15 amino acids. From germline, CDR1 is SGHTA and CDR2 FQGNSA. Trimming stripped 3 bases from V and 8 bases from J, with 19 bases between. The CDR3 region is CASSLMFMGGIEAFF. CDR3 coding DNA: TGTGCCAGCAGCTTGATGTTCATGGGAGGGATCGAAGCTTTCTTT. Filled out from reference TRBV7-2 and TRBJ1-1, the complete variable domain reads GAGVSQSPSNKVTEKGKDVELRCDPISGHTALYWYRQSLGQGLEFLIYFQGNSAPDKSGLPSDRFSAERTGGSVSTLTIQRTQQEDSAVYLCASSLMFMGGIEAFFGQGTRLTVV.

This chain uses TRBV5-1 with TRBJ1-1; the D is unclear. V gave up 2 bases and J gave up 1 base, with 6 bases separating them. The germline CDR1 and CDR2 sequences are SGHRS and YFSETQ. The CDR3 is 13 amino acids. Here the CDR3 DNA reads TGCGCCAGCAGCTTCTCCACGAACACTGAAGCTTTCTTT. Its translation: CASSFSTNTEAFF. Full variable domain (missing parts from reference TRBV5-1 and TRBJ1-1): KAGVTQTPRYLIKTRGQQVTLSCSPISGHRSVSWYQQTPGQGLQFLFEYFSETQRNKGNFPGRFSGRQFSNSRSEMNVSTLELGDSALYLCASSFSTNTEAFFGQGTRLTVV.

This chain links TRBV11-2 with TRBJ2-1, with D perhaps matching TRBD1 or TRBD2 (5 bases each). The CDR3 covers 14 residues. Germline lookup yields CDR1 SGHAT and CDR2 FQNNGV. V gave up 5 bases and J gave up 6 bases, with 14 bases separating them. CDR3 nucleotides: TGTGCCAGCAGCCCGTCTTTGGGGACCAATGAGCAGTTCTTC. This gives the protein CASSPSLGTNEQFF. The full variable domain, rest sourced from reference TRBV11-2 and TRBJ2-1, is EAGVAQSPRYKIIEKRQSVAFWCNPISGHATLYWYQQILGQGPKLLIQFQNNGVVDDSQLPKDRFSAERLKGVDSTLKIQPAKLEDSAVYLCASSPSLGTNEQFFGPGTRLTVL.

This clone was counted between two and nine times. V gene TRBV7-9 combines with J gene TRBJ2-1; 9 bases align to TRBD2. The CDR3 runs 16 residues. CDR1 is SEHNR, CDR2 FQNEAQ, per germline (reference sequence). V shed 5 bases, J shed 3 bases, and the junction held 8 bases outside the gene matches. DNA of the CDR3: TGTGCCAGCAGCCTCTTTAGCGGGGGCGACTACAATGAGCAGTTCTTC. This codes for CASSLFSGGDYNEQFF.

This rearrangement joins TRBV12-5 to TRBJ2-2; 9 bases map to TRBD2. Trimming took 7 bases from V and 7 from J; bases not matched to a gene: 7. The germline CDR1 and CDR2 sequences are LGHNT and FRNRAP. This CDR3 comprises 14 residues. DNA of the CDR3: TGTGCTAGTGCCATGGGACTAGCAGTCGGGGAGCTGTTTTTT. Protein sequence: CASAMGLAVGELFF. Complete variable domain (other parts from reference TRBV12-5 and TRBJ2-2): DARVTQTPRHKVTEMGQEVTMRCQPILGHNTVFWYRQTMMQGLELLAYFRNRAPLDDSGMPKDRFSAEMPDATLATLKIQPSEPRDSAVYFCASAMGLAVGELFFGEGSRLTVL.